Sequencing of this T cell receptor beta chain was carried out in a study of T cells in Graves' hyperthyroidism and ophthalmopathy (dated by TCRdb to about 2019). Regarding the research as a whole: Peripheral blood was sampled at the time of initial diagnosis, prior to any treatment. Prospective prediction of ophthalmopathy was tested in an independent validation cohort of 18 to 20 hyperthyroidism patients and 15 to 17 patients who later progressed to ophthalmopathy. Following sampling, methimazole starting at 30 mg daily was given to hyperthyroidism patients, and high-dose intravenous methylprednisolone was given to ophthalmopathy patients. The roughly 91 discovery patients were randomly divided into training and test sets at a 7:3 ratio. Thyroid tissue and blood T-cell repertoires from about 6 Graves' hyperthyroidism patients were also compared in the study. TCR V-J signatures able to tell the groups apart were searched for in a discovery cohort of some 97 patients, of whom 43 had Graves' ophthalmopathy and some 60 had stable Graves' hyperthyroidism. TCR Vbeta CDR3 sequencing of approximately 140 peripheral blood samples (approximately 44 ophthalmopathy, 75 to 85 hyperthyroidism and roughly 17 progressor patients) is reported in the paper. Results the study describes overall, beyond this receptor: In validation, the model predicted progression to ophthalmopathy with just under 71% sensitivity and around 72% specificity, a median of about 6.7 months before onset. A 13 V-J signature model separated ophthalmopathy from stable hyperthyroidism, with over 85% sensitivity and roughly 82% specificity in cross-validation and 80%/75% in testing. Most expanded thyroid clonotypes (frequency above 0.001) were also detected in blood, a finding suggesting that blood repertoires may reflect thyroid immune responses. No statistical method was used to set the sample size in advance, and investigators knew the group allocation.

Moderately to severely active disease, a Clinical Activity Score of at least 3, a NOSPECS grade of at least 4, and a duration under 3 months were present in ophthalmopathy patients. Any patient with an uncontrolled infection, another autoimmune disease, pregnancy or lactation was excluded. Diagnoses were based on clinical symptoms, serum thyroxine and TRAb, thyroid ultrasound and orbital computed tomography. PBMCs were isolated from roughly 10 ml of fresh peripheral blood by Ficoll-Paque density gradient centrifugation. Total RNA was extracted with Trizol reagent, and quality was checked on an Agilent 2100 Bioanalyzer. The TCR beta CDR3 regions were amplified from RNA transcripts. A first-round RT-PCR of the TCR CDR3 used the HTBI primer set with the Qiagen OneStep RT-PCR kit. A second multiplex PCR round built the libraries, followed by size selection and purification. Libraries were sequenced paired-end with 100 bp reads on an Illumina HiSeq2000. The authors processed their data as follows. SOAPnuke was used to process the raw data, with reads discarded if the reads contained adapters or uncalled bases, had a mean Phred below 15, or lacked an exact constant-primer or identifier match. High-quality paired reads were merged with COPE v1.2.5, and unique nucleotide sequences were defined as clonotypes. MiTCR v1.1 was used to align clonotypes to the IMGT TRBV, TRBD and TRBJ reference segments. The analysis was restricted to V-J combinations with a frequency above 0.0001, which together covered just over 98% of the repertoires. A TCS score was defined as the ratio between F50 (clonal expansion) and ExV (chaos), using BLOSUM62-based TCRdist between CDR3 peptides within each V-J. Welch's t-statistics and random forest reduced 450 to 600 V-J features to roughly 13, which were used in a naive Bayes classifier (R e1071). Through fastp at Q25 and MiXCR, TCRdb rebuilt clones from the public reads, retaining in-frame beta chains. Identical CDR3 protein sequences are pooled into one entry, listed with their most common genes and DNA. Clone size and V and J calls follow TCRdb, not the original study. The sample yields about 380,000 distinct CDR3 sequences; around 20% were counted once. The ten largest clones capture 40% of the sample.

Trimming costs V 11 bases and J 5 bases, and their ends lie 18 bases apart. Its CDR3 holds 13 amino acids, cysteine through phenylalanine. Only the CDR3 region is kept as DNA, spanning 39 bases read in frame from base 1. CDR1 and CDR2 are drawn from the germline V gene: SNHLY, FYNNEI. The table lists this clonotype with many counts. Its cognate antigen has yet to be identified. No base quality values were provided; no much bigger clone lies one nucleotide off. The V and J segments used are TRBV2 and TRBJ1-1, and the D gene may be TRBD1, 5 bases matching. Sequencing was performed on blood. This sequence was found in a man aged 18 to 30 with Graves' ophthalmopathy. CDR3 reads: CADRKRRGTEAFF. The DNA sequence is TGTGCCGACAGAAAACGTCGGGGAACTGAAGCTTTCTTT.